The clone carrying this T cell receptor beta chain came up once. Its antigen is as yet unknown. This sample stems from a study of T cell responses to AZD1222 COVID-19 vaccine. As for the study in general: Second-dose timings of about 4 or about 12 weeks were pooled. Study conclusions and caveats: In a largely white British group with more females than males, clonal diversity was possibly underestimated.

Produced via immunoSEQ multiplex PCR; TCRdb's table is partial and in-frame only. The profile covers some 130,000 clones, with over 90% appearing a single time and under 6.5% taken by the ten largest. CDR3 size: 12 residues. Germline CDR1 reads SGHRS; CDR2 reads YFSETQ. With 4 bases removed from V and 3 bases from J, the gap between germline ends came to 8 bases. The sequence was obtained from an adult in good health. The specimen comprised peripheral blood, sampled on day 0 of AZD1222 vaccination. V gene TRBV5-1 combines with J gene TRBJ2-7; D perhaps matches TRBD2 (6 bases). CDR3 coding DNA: TGCGCCAGCAGCCGGGGGAGCTACGAGCAGTACTTC. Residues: CASSRGSYEQYF.